The 26 T cell receptor beta chains below all came from one sample that was sequenced in a study of T cell repertoires in cytomegalovirus infection. TCRdb reprocessed the reads with MiXCR, giving one entry per CDR3 protein. The sample lists around 450,000 distinct CDR3 sequences; around 32% were seen once. Sequenced input: PBMCs. These receptors were collected from a human donor in good health (CMV status not recorded). Some clones in this sample may be carry-over from other donors' samples.

The sample holds many counts of this clonotype. The chain links TRBV7-6 to TRBJ2-7, with 10 bases lining up with TRBD1. The CDR3 is made up of 13 amino acids. V was pared by 4 bases and J by 6 bases, with 3 bases of the junction left unmatched. Germline V gene lookup returns CDR1 SGHVS and CDR2 FNYEAQ. The CDR3 here is CASSSRTGGEQYF. The CDR3 coding sequence is TGTGCCAGCAGCTCGCGGACAGGGGGCGAGCAGTACTTC.

V gene TRBV6-5 combines with J gene TRBJ2-3; 14 nucleotides align to TRBD2. The CDR3 covers 17 residues. Germline lookup yields CDR1 MNHEY and CDR2 SVGAGI. Unmatched junction bases numbered 4, after V lost 1 base and J lost 4 bases. DNA of the CDR3: TGTGCCAGCAGTTACTTTGGGACTAGCGGGGGCGCAGATACGCAGTATTTT. It yields the protein CASSYFGTSGGADTQYF.

The rearrangement joins TRBV2 to TRBJ1-1; D unclear. Germline V gives CDR1 SNHLY, CDR2 FYNNEI. The length of the CDR3 is 11 residues. Trimming pared 4 bases from V and 9 bases from J, leaving 9 bases between. The CDR3 DNA reads TGTGCCAGCAGTGGCCTAGGAAAAGCTTTCTTT. It codes for CASSGLGKAFF.

The V gene is TRBV11-3, the J gene TRBJ1-1; 8 bases fit TRBD1. Trimming took 4 bases from V and 5 from J; bases not matched to a gene: 6. The germline gives CDR1 SGHNT, CDR2 YENEEA. The CDR3 consists of 14 residues. CDR3 in DNA: TGTGCCAGCAGCTCAGGACAGGGAGAAACTGAAGCTTTCTTT. It translates to CASSSGQGETEAFF.

This clonotype was observed a few times. J is TRBJ2-1 and V is TRBV5-8, with D hard to call. The CDR3 covers 12 residues. Germline assignment: CDR1 SGHTS and CDR2 YDEGEE. Trimming took off 7 bases at V and 4 bases at J, with 9 bases between the two ends. The CDR3 bases are TGTGCCAGCGAGGCGGCTTACAATGAGCAGTTCTTC. Residues: CASEAAYNEQFF.

The V call is TRBV6-1, the J call TRBJ2-7; D may correspond to TRBD1 or TRBD2 (7 bases each). V was pared by 7 bases and J by 9 bases, with 28 bases between. The CDR3 totals 16 residues. Germline V gives CDR1 MNHNS, CDR2 SASEGT. CDR3 in amino acids: CASTHLRGGVESGQYF. CDR3 nucleotide sequence: TGTGCCAGCACCCACCTCAGGGGGGGAGTTGAGTCTGGGCAGTACTTC.

The V call is TRBV7-2, the J call TRBJ2-1, with D unresolved. The germline gives CDR1 SGHTA, CDR2 FQGNSA. The CDR3 spans 16 residues. V lost 1 base and J lost 5, with 15 bases in between. CDR3 nucleotide sequence: TGTGCCAGCAGCTTAGTTTCGCTAAAGCCGGACAATGAGCAGTTCTTC. Amino acid sequence: CASSLVSLKPDNEQFF.

This chain links TRBV19 with TRBJ1-5; D is uncertain. V dropped 5 bases and J dropped 0 bases, with 11 bases sitting between them. Germline V CDR1 and CDR2: LNHDA, SQIVND (reference sequence). This CDR3 comprises 15 residues. In DNA, the CDR3 is TGTGCCAGTAGTCGTGAAGAAAATAGCAATCAGCCCCAGCATTTT. Protein: CASSREENSNQPQHF.

A word on this clonotype: The CDR3 does not end in the conserved phenylalanine or tryptophan, so this is likely a read error. The chain has TRBV7-6 and TRBJ1-2; TRBD1 might be the D (5 bases). V lost 5 bases and J 3 bases, leaving 13 bases between the germline ends. The CDR3 length is 14 residues. Germline loops: CDR1 SGHVS, CDR2 FNYEAQ. CDR3: CASSPLGEDYGYTL. The CDR3 nucleotides read TGTGCCAGCAGCCCCCTGGGGGAGGACTATGGCTACACCTTA.

This clonotype has only a few counts. The J gene is TRBJ2-2, the V gene TRBV7-9, with a tentative D call TRBD1 (5 bases). The CDR3 runs 15 residues. Germline V gene data show CDR1 as SEHNR and CDR2 as FQNEAQ (reference sequence). V was shortened by 5 bases and J by 4 bases, with 14 bases between the two germline ends. CDR3 residues: CASSHLQGTTGELFF. CDR3 in DNA: TGTGCCAGCAGCCATCTCCAGGGAACCACCGGGGAGCTGTTTTTT.

This clonotype was counted only a few times. The V call is TRBV29-1, the J call TRBJ1-1; 8 bases are shared with TRBD1. The CDR3 has 14 residues. J was trimmed by 1 base and V by 7 bases; bases with no gene match: 8. Germline CDR1 and CDR2: SQVTM and ANQGSEA. As DNA, the CDR3 is TGCAGCGCCAAGACAGGGGCAGGGAACACTGAAGCTTTCTTT. It translates to CSAKTGAGNTEAFF.

This sequence joins TRBV5-1 and TRBJ1-2, with D perhaps TRBD1 (6 bases). With 1 base removed from V and 4 bases from J, the gap between germline ends came to 23 bases. CDR3 length: 18 residues. Germline V CDR1 and CDR2: SGHRS, YFSETQ. The CDR3 DNA sequence: TGCGCCAGCAGCTTGTTGATTGGGGGGCCCAAAGTCCTCTATGGCTACACCTTC. It specifies CASSLLIGGPKVLYGYTF.

This clonotype was seen a handful of times. This chain uses TRBV29-1 with TRBJ1-5; a weak D match, TRBD1 (6 bases). Germline V gene sequence: CDR1 SQVTM, CDR2 ANQGSEA. The CDR3 runs to 12 residues. V was clipped by 8 bases and J by 2 bases, with 10 bases between them. The CDR3 bases are TGCAGCAGACCAGGGGGCAATCAGCCCCAGCATTTT. Amino acids: CSRPGGNQPQHF.

This clonotype has just one count. The V and J genes are TRBV5-6 and TRBJ2-7; no clear D. Trimming removed 3 bases from V and 4 bases from J, with 11 bases in between. CDR1 and CDR2 (germline): SGHDT, YYEEEE. CDR3 length: 13 residues. The CDR3 DNA sequence: TGTGCCAGCAGCTCTCACCAACTATACGAGCAGTACTTC. This sequence encodes CASSSHQLYEQYF.

The rearrangement uses TRBV20-1 and TRBJ2-5; perhaps D is TRBD1 or TRBD2 (6 bases each). Trimming pared 6 bases from V and 2 bases from J, leaving 19 bases between. The CDR3 spans 15 residues. Looked up from germline, CDR1 is DFQATT and CDR2 is SNEGSKA (reference sequence). This CDR3 reads CSAREAAGTQETQYF. The CDR3 DNA sequence: TGCAGTGCCCGAGAGGCGGCGGGGACACAAGAGACCCAGTACTTC.

CDR3 DNA sequence: TGTGCCAGCAGCCAAGGAGCCAACGATGGCTACACCTTC. It encodes CASSQGANDGYTF. The chain employs TRBV3-1 and TRBJ1-2, with no clear D. Germline assignment: CDR1 LGHDT and CDR2 YNNKEL (reference sequence). The CDR3 is 13 residues long. V was pared by 1 base and J by 6 bases, with 9 bases between.

This clonotype was seen a few times. This chain connects TRBV15 to TRBJ1-6; TRBD1 matches at 7 bases. The CDR3 spans 15 residues. With 0 bases clipped from V and 9 bases from J, the junction kept 5 bases outside the gene matches. Germline-derived CDR1 and CDR2 are LNHNV and YYDKDF (reference sequence). The CDR3 region has the DNA TGTGCCACCAGCAGAGAGGGACAGAAGAGTTCACCCCTCCACTTT. Its protein product is CATSREGQKSSPLHF. Full variable domain (missing parts from reference TRBV15 and TRBJ1-6): DAMVIQNPRYQVTQFGKPVTLSCSQTLNHNVMYWYQQKSSQAPKLLFHYYDKDFNNEADTPDNFQSRRPNTSFCFLDIRSPGLGDTAMYLCATSREGQKSSPLHFGNGTRLTVT.

The V call is TRBV2, the J call TRBJ2-1; 8 bases line up with TRBD2. This CDR3 contains 17 residues. The V gene's germline CDR1 is SNHLY and CDR2 FYNNEI. V dropped 6 bases and J dropped 2; count of bases not matched to a gene: 12. The CDR3 DNA sequence: TGTGCCAGCAGACCAAGGAGCGGGGGCCAAACCTACAATGAGCAGTTCTTC. This gives the protein CASRPRSGGQTYNEQFF.

This clonotype was detected ten times or more. The rearrangement joins TRBV11-2 to TRBJ1-1, with 10 positions matching TRBD1. J gave up 1 base and V 4 bases, and 9 bases lay outside the gene matches. Germline assignment: CDR1 SGHAT and CDR2 FQNNGV. This CDR3 spans 17 amino acids. The CDR3 here is CASSSDRGDRRNTEAFF. Written as DNA, the CDR3 is TGTGCCAGCAGCTCGGACAGGGGGGATCGGCGGAACACTGAAGCTTTCTTT. The variable domain in full, completed from reference TRBV11-2 and TRBJ1-1, reads EAGVAQSPRYKIIEKRQSVAFWCNPISGHATLYWYQQILGQGPKLLIQFQNNGVVDDSQLPKDRFSAERLKGVDSTLKIQPAKLEDSAVYLCASSSDRGDRRNTEAFFGQGTRLTVV.

The chain couples TRBV6-5 to TRBJ1-1, with D possibly TRBD1 on 5 matching bases. CDR1 MNHEY and CDR2 SVGAGI come from the germline V gene. Trimming shortened V by 4 bases and J by 0 bases, and 15 bases separated the two germline ends. This CDR3 is built from 16 residues. CDR3 DNA: TGTGCCAGCAGTTCCCAAGGGGCGGGGATGAACACTGAAGCTTTCTTT. It is translated as CASSSQGAGMNTEAFF.

The rearrangement links TRBV27 to TRBJ1-2; D may be TRBD1 (5 bases). The CDR3 has 13 residues. The germline V gene encodes CDR1 MNHEY and CDR2 SMNVEV (reference sequence). The germline V and J ends were trimmed by 3 bases and 6 bases, with 11 bases remaining between them. The CDR3 spells CASSFLDSDGYTF. CDR3 DNA sequence: TGTGCCAGCAGTTTCCTCGACAGCGATGGCTACACCTTC.

V and J are TRBV6-1 and TRBJ1-1; TRBD1 matches 7 bases. This CDR3 has 15 residues. Germline lookup yields CDR1 MNHNS and CDR2 SASEGT. Trimming at V came to 10 bases and at J to 4 bases, leaving 15 bases not matched to a gene. CDR3 coding DNA: TGTGCCATCAGCCCGACAGGGCTGATAAGCACTGAAGCTTTCTTT. Translation: CAISPTGLISTEAFF.

The gene calls are TRBV9 and TRBJ1-1; D remains unclear. V gave up 3 bases and J gave up 3 bases, with 9 bases separating them. The CDR3 consists of 13 residues. Germline V gene data show CDR1 as SGDLS and CDR2 as YYNGEE. The CDR3 DNA reads as TGTGCCAGCAGCGCAAATGGGGACACTGAAGCTTTCTTT. It specifies CASSANGDTEAFF.

This clonotype was seen a handful of times. The V and J genes are TRBV7-2 and TRBJ1-4; D gene unclear. CDR3 size: 13 residues. Trimming took 1 base from V and 11 from J, leaving 11 bases between them. Germline CDR1 and CDR2: SGHTA and FQGNSA. The CDR3 DNA reads TGTGCCAGCAGCTTAGGTCTGATAGGGAAACTGTTTTTT. Translating gives CASSLGLIGKLFF. The variable domain in full, completed from reference TRBV7-2 and TRBJ1-4, reads GAGVSQSPSNKVTEKGKDVELRCDPISGHTALYWYRQSLGQGLEFLIYFQGNSAPDKSGLPSDRFSAERTGGSVSTLTIQRTQQEDSAVYLCASSLGLIGKLFFGSGTQLSVL.

V gene TRBV5-1 combines with J gene TRBJ2-2, with 9 bases matching TRBD2. The junction had 4 bases not matched to a gene; V was cut back by 4 bases and J by 0 bases. Germline CDR1 is SGHRS and CDR2 is YFSETQ. The CDR3 has 16 residues. The CDR3 DNA sequence: TGCGCCAGCAGCCGACTAGCGGTGGCGAACACCGGGGAGCTGTTTTTT. This encodes CASSRLAVANTGELFF.

The rearrangement joins TRBV12-3 or TRBV12-4 to TRBJ2-3; no clear D gene. V was shortened by 10 bases and J by 12 bases, with 17 bases between the two germline ends. The CDR3 totals 11 residues. Here the CDR3 DNA reads TGTGCCACCGCGCGTGGGGTGTCCCAGTATTTT. It codes for CATARGVSQYF.